This T cell receptor beta chain was retrieved from a study of T-cell reconstitution after alpha-beta-depleted transplantation in children. Study-wide findings and caveats: Reported findings indicate that, about two months after transplant, alpha-beta T cells came from several hundred expanded clones, which were derived from non-depleted graft cells. Among T cells one year after transplant, newly produced cells accounted for most counts and diversity.

Germline V gives CDR1 SGDLS, CDR2 YYNGEE. The length of the CDR3 is 14 residues. V was clipped by 1 base and J by 5 bases, with 9 bases between them. Preparation of the TCRbeta library was carried out with unique molecular identifiers. TCRdb redid the calling of the PCR reads with MiXCR, one entry per CDR3 protein. The sample carries around 800,000 distinct CDR3 sequences, around 17% recorded once. Comment on this clonotype: Its antigen is currently unknown.

The chain is built from TRBV9 and TRBJ2-2, with unresolved D. The sequences come from PBMCs, mostly from graft donor cells, collected 360 days after TCRalphabeta/CD19-depleted stem cell transplant. The sequence was obtained from a male patient aged 10-17 years who had a stem cell transplant for acute lymphoblastic leukemia, so the T cells may come from the graft donor. CDR3 nucleotides: TGTGCCAGCAGCGTAATCCAGTTAACCGGGGAGCTGTTTTTT. Translated, it gives CASSVIQLTGELFF.